The next 27 T cell receptor beta chains were all read from a single sample in a study of shared clonotypes between healthy human individuals. The assay was immunoSEQ multiplex PCR, and TCRdb's table has in-frame clones only and misses some. The sample consists of approximately 2.5 million clones, 90% to 95% of them appearing once. Sequencing was performed on naive CD4+ T cells from PBMCs. Subset specified: CD45RA+ positively selected. The receptors here all came from a man between 18 and 35 years old in good health. Some clones in this sample may be carry-over from other donors' samples.

The V and J genes are TRBV6-5 and TRBJ2-5; no reliable D call. The J call may be faulty, since TRBJ2-7 better matches the DNA end. Germline-derived CDR1 and CDR2 are MNHEY and SVGAGI. CDR3 length equals 15 residues. The CDR3 loop reads CASSPRQPRSYEQYF. The CDR3 bases are TGTGCCAGCAGCCCTAGGCAGCCGCGATCCTACGAGCAGTACTTC.

This rearrangement joins TRBV29-1 to TRBJ2-1; D is perhaps TRBD2 (6 bases). Germline lookup yields CDR1 SQVTM and CDR2 ANQGSEA. The V gene lost 6 bases and the J gene lost 5 bases, with 17 bases spanning the gap. This CDR3 has 14 residues. CDR3 DNA: TGCAGCGTCGTAGTTCTAGCGTCGCACAATGAGCAGTTCTTC. Translated, it gives CSVVVLASHNEQFF.

This sequence joins TRBV10-1 and TRBJ1-5; a possible D gene is TRBD1 (5 bases). Germline CDR1 reads WNHNN; CDR2 reads SYGVQD (reference sequence). The CDR3 length is 11 residues. V was cut by 11 bases and J by 3 bases, with 8 bases left in between. Here the CDR3 DNA reads TGCGCCCGGGGGGTCAATCAGCCCCAGCATTTT. Protein product: CARGVNQPQHF.

This chain joins TRBV6-1 and TRBJ1-2; 9 bases are a match to TRBD1. This CDR3 has 17 amino acids. Unmatched junction bases numbered 8, after V lost 3 bases and J lost 0 bases. The germline V gene encodes CDR1 MNHNS and CDR2 SASEGT. The DNA of the CDR3 is TGTGCCAGCAGTGAGGGACAGGGCCGAGGGGCTAACTATGGCTACACCTTC. It codes for CASSEGQGRGANYGYTF.

This sequence joins TRBV5-1 and TRBJ2-3; D is unclear. V was clipped by 4 bases and J by 4 bases, with 10 bases between them. This CDR3 contains 13 residues. Per the germline V gene, CDR1 is SGHRS and CDR2 is YFSETQ. In DNA, the CDR3 is TGCGCCAGCAGCCCTGGCCAGCCAGATACGCAGTATTTT. The encoded protein is CASSPGQPDTQYF.

This clone came up once. The chain uses TRBV5-1 and TRBJ2-3; D uncertain. The CDR3 length is 15 residues. The germline V and J ends were trimmed by 2 bases and 2 bases, with 12 bases remaining between them. CDR1 is SGHRS, CDR2 YFSETQ, per germline. In DNA, the CDR3 is TGCGCCAGCAGCTTTAGGTCCGGAAACACAGATACGCAGTATTTT. This translates into CASSFRSGNTDTQYF.

The genes are TRBV19 and TRBJ1-4, with 7 bases that match TRBD1. CDR3 length equals 14 residues. Trimming took 6 bases from V and 10 from J; bases not matched to a gene: 11. Germline CDR1 LNHDA, CDR2 SQIVND (reference sequence). The CDR3 loop reads CASSHGQAPAKLFF. Here the CDR3 DNA reads TGTGCCAGTAGCCACGGACAGGCCCCTGCAAAACTGTTTTTT. The whole variable domain, filled in from reference TRBV19 and TRBJ1-4, reads DGGITQSPKYLFRKEGQNVTLSCEQNLNHDAMYWYRQDPGQGLRLIYYSQIVNDFQKGDIAEGYSVSREKKESFPLTVTSAQKNPTAFYLCASSHGQAPAKLFFGSGTQLSVL.

This clone has only a few counts. The CDR3 loop reads CASSQRTGNEKLFF. In DNA, the CDR3 is TGTGCCAGCAGTCAGCGGACAGGGAATGAAAAACTGTTTTTT. The chain employs TRBV25-1 and TRBJ1-4, with 8 bases fitting TRBD1. Losses at the gene ends were 5 bases for V and 5 bases for J; bases not matched to a gene: 4. The CDR3 is 14 residues long. Germline CDR1 MGHDK, CDR2 SYGVNS. Drawing the rest from reference TRBV25-1 and TRBJ1-4, the complete variable domain is EADIYQTPRYLVIGTGKKITLECSQTMGHDKMYWYQQDPGMELHLIHYSYGVNSTEKGDLSSESTVSRIRTEHFPLTLESARPSHTSQYLCASSQRTGNEKLFFGSGTQLSVL.

The V call is TRBV19, the J call TRBJ1-2, with D perhaps matching TRBD1 (5 bases). The CDR3 has 14 amino acids. CDR1 is LNHDA and CDR2 is SQIVND in the germline V gene (reference sequence). Trimming took off 1 base at V and 6 bases at J, with 12 bases between the two ends. CDR3 bases: TGTGCCAGTAGTATAGGCGCAGGGACTCATGGCTACACCTTC. This encodes CASSIGAGTHGYTF. Using reference TRBV19 and TRBJ1-2 for the parts outside the CDR3, the full variable domain is DGGITQSPKYLFRKEGQNVTLSCEQNLNHDAMYWYRQDPGQGLRLIYYSQIVNDFQKGDIAEGYSVSREKKESFPLTVTSAQKNPTAFYLCASSIGAGTHGYTFGSGTRLTVV.

With regard to this clone: Other DNA sequences in the same sample also yield this CDR3. The rearrangement uses TRBV5-4 and TRBJ2-7; possible D gene TRBD1, 6 bases. V shed 0 bases and J shed 3 bases, with 10 bases lying between them. Germline V gene data show CDR1 as SGHNT and CDR2 as YYREEE (reference sequence). The CDR3 runs 14 residues. Here the CDR3 reads CASSLAGRGYEQYF. The CDR3, as DNA: TGTGCCAGCAGCTTGGCCGGCAGGGGCTACGAGCAGTACTTC. Full variable domain (remainder filled in from reference TRBV5-4 and TRBJ2-7): ETGVTQSPTHLIKTRGQQVTLRCSSQSGHNTVSWYQQALGQGPQFIFQYYREEENGRGNFPPRFSGLQFPNYSSELNVNALELDDSALYLCASSLAGRGYEQYFGPGTRLTVT.

The chain is built from TRBV2 and TRBJ2-2; 9 positions match TRBD2. V was clipped by 7 bases and J by 7 bases; unmatched bases: 4. The CDR3 spans 13 residues. CDR1 is SNHLY, CDR2 FYNNEI, per germline. The CDR3 DNA sequence: TGTGCCAGCATCGGGACTAGCTTCGGGGAGCTGTTTTTT. Its translation: CASIGTSFGELFF. Together with reference TRBV2 and TRBJ2-2, the CDR3 gives the full variable domain: EPEVTQTPSHQVTQMGQEVILRCVPISNHLYFYWYRQILGQKVEFLVSFYNNEISEKSEIFDDQFSVERPDGSNFTLKIRSTKLEDSAMYFCASIGTSFGELFFGEGSRLTVL.

In the case of this clone: This same CDR3 is encoded by further DNA sequences in the sample. The CDR3 region is CASSISTDTQYF. The CDR3 DNA reads TGTGCCAGCAGCATAAGCACAGATACGCAGTATTTT. This chain joins TRBV7-2 and TRBJ2-3, with no clear D. In germline, CDR1 is SGHTA, CDR2 FQGNSA. Trimming stripped 5 bases from V and 0 bases from J, with 3 bases between. This CDR3 is built from 12 residues.

V and J are TRBV19 and TRBJ1-3; no clear D. The ends were cut back, 0 bases at V and 4 bases at J, with 10 bases in the middle. The CDR3 consists of 15 residues. CDR1 and CDR2 from the germline V gene are LNHDA and SQIVND (reference sequence). CDR3 protein: CASSIDLDQGNTIYF. In DNA form, the CDR3 reads TGTGCCAGTAGTATAGACCTCGATCAAGGAAACACCATATATTTT.

The gene calls are TRBV6-1 and TRBJ1-4; D is perhaps TRBD1 (5 bases). CDR3 size: 14 residues. The V end was cut by 7 bases, the J end by 5 bases, with 14 bases between. Germline V gene sequence: CDR1 MNHNS, CDR2 SASEGT. The CDR3 nucleotides are TGTGCCAGCACTCGACAGCGAATAAATGAAAAACTGTTTTTT. Translating it yields CASTRQRINEKLFF.

V gene TRBV5-8 combines with J gene TRBJ2-2; a weak D match, TRBD1 (6 bases). V lost 2 bases and J 3 bases, leaving 14 bases between the germline ends. The CDR3 contains 16 residues. Germline V gene data show CDR1 as SGHTS and CDR2 as YDEGEE. CDR3 sequence: CASSFFQGSHTGELFF. Here the CDR3 DNA reads TGTGCCAGCAGCTTTTTTCAGGGGTCACACACCGGGGAGCTGTTTTTT.

This sequence joins TRBV5-1 and TRBJ2-1, with 7 bases lining up with TRBD2. Germline CDR1 reads SGHRS; CDR2 reads YFSETQ. The CDR3 has 15 residues. V shed 3 bases, J shed 5 bases, and the junction held 8 bases outside the gene matches. The CDR3 nucleotides read TGCGCCAGCAGCTCTGTAGCGGGCGCGAACAATGAGCAGTTCTTC. Amino acids: CASSSVAGANNEQFF.

The chain couples TRBV5-4 to TRBJ2-7; 12 bases are shared with TRBD2. The germline CDR1 and CDR2 sequences are SGHNT and YYREEE (reference sequence). V shed 4 bases and J 2 bases; nucleotides not matched to a gene: 4. There are 15 residues in the CDR3. CDR3 in amino acids: CASSTRTSGTYEQYF. The CDR3 nucleotides read TGTGCCAGCAGCACTCGGACTAGCGGGACCTACGAGCAGTACTTC.

The J gene is TRBJ2-7, the V gene TRBV9, with D perhaps TRBD1 (7 bases). CDR3 length: 15 amino acids. The germline gives CDR1 SGDLS, CDR2 YYNGEE. With 0 bases removed from V and 1 base from J, the gap between germline ends came to 11 bases. CDR3 in amino acids: CASSVGRDRSYEQYF. Written as DNA, the CDR3 is TGTGCCAGCAGCGTAGGGCGGGACAGATCCTACGAGCAGTACTTC.

The chain has TRBV10-3 and TRBJ2-3; possibly TRBD2 for D (6 bases). CDR1 and CDR2 from the germline V gene are ENHRY and SYGVKD. This CDR3 spans 15 amino acids. V was shortened by 3 bases and J by 0 bases, with 10 bases between the two germline ends. CDR3 region: CAISELAASTDTQYF. Here the CDR3 DNA reads TGTGCCATCAGTGAACTAGCAGCTAGCACAGATACGCAGTATTTT.

The chain joins TRBV7-2 to TRBJ2-7; 8 positions match TRBD2. The length of the CDR3 is 14 residues. Germline V lookup: CDR1 SGHTA, CDR2 FQGNSA. Losses at the gene ends were 5 bases for V and 6 bases for J; bases not matched to a gene: 9. CDR3 loop: CASSAQRESREQYF. In DNA, the CDR3 is TGTGCCAGCAGCGCACAGCGGGAGTCTCGCGAGCAGTACTTC. Full variable domain (outside the CDR3, taken from reference TRBV7-2 and TRBJ2-7): GAGVSQSPSNKVTEKGKDVELRCDPISGHTALYWYRQSLGQGLEFLIYFQGNSAPDKSGLPSDRFSAERTGGSVSTLTIQRTQQEDSAVYLCASSAQRESREQYFGPGTRLTVT.

The table lists this clone with a count of one. The chain is built from TRBV27 and TRBJ2-3; D remains unclear. The V and J ends lost 5 bases and 1 base respectively, with 10 bases between them. CDR3 length: 14 residues. Germline V gives CDR1 MNHEY, CDR2 SMNVEV (reference sequence). The CDR3 nucleotides read TGTGCCAGCAGTCCCCTGACCCGCACAGATACGCAGTATTTT. Amino acids: CASSPLTRTDTQYF.

The chain couples TRBV4-1 to TRBJ2-2; no reliable D call. The CDR3 is 13 amino acids. Germline assignment: CDR1 MGHRA and CDR2 YSYEKL. Between the trimmed V and J ends, which lost 1 base and 4 bases, there was a span of 4 bases. This chain's CDR3 is CASSQGPTGELFF. CDR3 in DNA: TGCGCCAGCAGCCAAGGCCCCACCGGGGAGCTGTTTTTT.

This clone has a handful of counts. The chain links TRBV9 to TRBJ1-1; unclear D gene. The CDR3 length is 13 residues. The germline V gene encodes CDR1 SGDLS and CDR2 YYNGEE. Trimming stripped 0 bases from V and 3 bases from J, with 6 bases between. The chain's CDR3 is CASSVEPYTEAFF. The CDR3 coding sequence is TGTGCCAGCAGCGTAGAGCCCTACACTGAAGCTTTCTTT.

The chain carries TRBV10-3 and TRBJ2-3, with 13 bases that match TRBD2. The CDR3 is made up of 16 amino acids. Germline V lookup: CDR1 ENHRY, CDR2 SYGVKD. With V trimmed by 6 bases and J by 1 base, 4 bases remained unmatched. DNA of the CDR3: TGTGCCATCAGCACCGGGACTAGCGGGGGCACAGATACGCAGTATTTT. Translated: CAISTGTSGGTDTQYF.

The chain is built from TRBV30 and TRBJ2-3, with a possible D match to TRBD1 (6 bases). The CDR3 has 11 amino acids. Trimming removed 1 base at V and 10 bases at J, with 9 bases between. The germline V gene encodes CDR1 GTSNPN and CDR2 SVGIG (reference sequence). The CDR3 loop reads CAWSATGAQYF. In nucleotides, the CDR3 is TGTGCCTGGAGTGCGACAGGCGCGCAGTATTTT.

This chain connects TRBV10-3 to TRBJ1-4, with a weak D call TRBD1 (5 bases). Germline V gene sequence: CDR1 ENHRY, CDR2 SYGVKD. V dropped 4 bases and J dropped 7 bases, with 10 bases sitting between them. The CDR3 length is 13 residues. The CDR3 spells CAISAGYSEKLFF. The DNA of the CDR3 is TGTGCCATCAGTGCAGGGTATAGTGAAAAACTGTTTTTT.

The rearrangement links TRBV6-5 to TRBJ2-7; D call uncertain. CDR1 and CDR2 from the germline V gene are MNHEY and SVGAGI. V was shortened by 7 bases and J by 3 bases, with 10 bases between the two germline ends. This CDR3 is 12 amino acids long. CDR3 sequence (DNA): TGTGCCAGCAAACGGATGGGCTACGAGCAGTACTTC. The encoded protein is CASKRMGYEQYF.